This TCR beta chain was sequenced during a study of blood T cell repertoires in COVID-19. V trimming: 4 bases; J trimming: 13 bases; junction bases outside the gene matches: 10. Germline V gene lookup returns CDR1 SNHLY and CDR2 FYNNEI. This CDR3 has 14 amino acids. In the authors' workflow: Reference gene primer amplification gave estimated nucleated cell counts. Some clones are missing from TCRdb's copy, which holds only in-frame ones; the method was immunoSEQ multiplex PCR. The V and J calls and clone size come from that table; D and trimming were worked out from the DNA. The repertoire holds around 180,000 clones, 75% to 90% seen once, with approximately 2.1% in the top ten.

Input material: peripheral blood. The V gene is TRBV2, the J gene TRBJ1-6; 7 positions match TRBD1. The clonotype comes from a man between 65 and 85 years old with active or convalescent COVID-19. CDR3 sequence (DNA): TGTGCCAGCAGTGTTTCGGCAGGGGGTTCTCCCCTCCACTTT. Translation: CASSVSAGGSPLHF.